This passage covers 7 T cell receptor beta chains from one sample sequenced in a study of blood T cell repertoires in COVID-19. Sequenced by immunoSEQ multiplex PCR; TCRdb stores in-frame clones only, minus some. Of 300,000 to 350,000 clones listed, around 87% are singletons. Sequencing was carried out using peripheral blood. All receptors come from a woman aged 50 to 65 with COVID-19, enrolled during active disease.

This chain links TRBV4-2 with TRBJ1-5; D uncertain. Germline lookup yields CDR1 LGHNA and CDR2 YNFKEQ. This CDR3 has 16 amino acids. Trimming shortened V by 0 bases and J by 3 bases, and 12 bases separated the two germline ends. In DNA form, the CDR3 reads TGTGCCAGCAGCCAAGACCTGTCCAGAATCAATCAGCCCCAGCATTTT. Its protein is CASSQDLSRINQPQHF.

The gene calls are TRBV30 and TRBJ1-1; possibly TRBD1 for D (6 bases). V gave up 3 bases and J gave up 1 base, with 9 bases separating them. CDR1 is GTSNPN and CDR2 is SVGIG in the germline V gene (reference sequence). The CDR3 sequence is 13 residues long. CDR3 amino acids: CAWSGTRNTEAFF. CDR3 nucleotides: TGTGCCTGGAGCGGGACAAGGAACACTGAAGCTTTCTTT.

This chain connects TRBV19 to TRBJ1-5; a weak D match, TRBD1 (5 bases). Germline V gene data show CDR1 as LNHDA and CDR2 as SQIVND (reference sequence). The CDR3 runs 17 residues. V was pared by 6 bases and J by 0 bases, with 18 bases between. DNA of the CDR3: TGTGCCAGTAGGTCGGGGGGAGGAACTTATAGCAATCAGCCCCAGCATTTT. The encoded protein is CASRSGGGTYSNQPQHF.

This chain uses TRBV5-4 with TRBJ1-1; weak D call: TRBD1 (6 bases). The CDR3 spans 13 residues. CDR1 and CDR2 from the germline V gene are SGHNT and YYREEE (reference sequence). Trimming took 2 bases from V and 4 from J, leaving 9 bases between them. The CDR3 spells CASSFQGLTEAFF. CDR3 in DNA: TGTGCCAGCAGCTTTCAGGGGCTCACTGAAGCTTTCTTT.

The chain carries TRBV24-1 and TRBJ2-3; D perhaps matches TRBD2 (5 bases). V shed 4 bases and J shed 3 bases, with 13 bases lying between them. The CDR3 is made up of 15 amino acids. Germline assignment: CDR1 KGHDR and CDR2 SFDVKD. This CDR3 reads CATSDRAEMTDTQYF. CDR3 bases: TGTGCCACCAGTGACAGAGCGGAGATGACAGATACGCAGTATTTT.

This sequence joins TRBV30 and TRBJ1-5; a possible D gene is TRBD1 (5 bases). Trimming stripped 0 bases from V and 2 bases from J, with 11 bases between. This CDR3 has 15 residues. CDR1 and CDR2 from the germline V gene are GTSNPN and SVGIG (reference sequence). CDR3 region: CAWSVRGSRNQPQHF. The CDR3 coding sequence is TGTGCCTGGAGTGTACGGGGGAGTCGCAATCAGCCCCAGCATTTT.

The gene calls are TRBV7-2 and TRBJ2-7; 7 bases line up with TRBD1. Trimming at V came to 1 base and at J to 3 bases, leaving 0 bases not matched to a gene. The CDR3 is made up of 13 amino acids. In germline, CDR1 is SGHTA, CDR2 FQGNSA. The CDR3 here is CASSLDRGYEQYF. CDR3 nucleotide sequence: TGTGCCAGCAGCTTAGACAGGGGCTACGAGCAGTACTTC.